This TCR beta chain stems from a study of cytomegalovirus exposure and HLA in healthy donors. CDR1 and CDR2 from the germline V gene are SNHLY and FYNNEI. This CDR3 spans 14 amino acids. V gave up 4 bases and J gave up 5 bases; unmatched junction bases: 6. PCR involved 60 Vbeta and 13 Jbeta primers. Under the authors' procedure: Roughly 11 million of the about 80 million unique TCR beta chains counted in a later analysis were shared. Measured with immunoSEQ multiplex PCR; TCRdb has only the in-frame clones, and not every one. Clone size and the V and J calls come from that table; the DNA yielded D and trimming. The data contain approximately 90,000 clones, just under 70% of them singletons.

This rearrangement joins TRBV2 to TRBJ2-3, with 7 bases matching TRBD1. Sequencing was carried out using PBMCs. The TCR was taken from a woman in her forties or fifties in good health and CMV-seropositive. The CDR3 reads CASSVNRGIDTQYF. In DNA, the CDR3 is TGTGCCAGCAGTGTGAACAGGGGAATAGATACGCAGTATTTT.